A selection of T cell receptor beta chains follows, all from one sample in a study of T-cell memory formation after mild COVID-19. MiXCR was run by TCRdb on the 5' RACE reads, yielding one entry per CDR3 protein. The sample lists around 320,000 distinct CDR3 sequences; approximately 20% were seen once. Material for sequencing was PBMCs or a T cell subset sorted from them (not recorded which). These receptors were collected from a man aged 18-30 years who had mild COVID-19 (a few samples of this study predate the infection). Cell type and time point are not known. Each CDR3 is given with its conserved first and last residue. The order of the fields is V gene, J gene, D gene, clone size, CDR3 protein, CDR3 DNA. A D gene is named only where the DNA matches it firmly. Not all rows give a size; the values are once, few, many and, for expanded clones, a class.

V gene: TRBV5-1; J gene: TRBJ2-5; D gene: TRBD1; clone size: few; CDR3 protein: CASSPGGPKETQYF; CDR3 DNA: TGCGCCAGCAGCCCAGGGGGTCCCAAAGAGACCCAGTACTTC
V gene: TRBV4-1; J gene: TRBJ2-2; D gene: TRBD2; clone size: .; CDR3 protein: CASLGGTGELFF; CDR3 DNA: TGCGCCAGCCTGGGAGGGACCGGGGAGCTGTTTTTT
V gene: TRBV7-8; J gene: TRBJ1-3; D gene: .; clone size: few; CDR3 protein: CASSLEGIISGNTIYF; CDR3 DNA: TGTGCCAGCAGCTTGGAGGGCATCATCTCTGGAAACACCATATATTTT
V gene: TRBV5-5; J gene: TRBJ2-3; D gene: TRBD1; clone size: few; CDR3 protein: CASSRTGSGDTQYF; CDR3 DNA: TGTGCCAGCAGCCGGACAGGGAGTGGGGATACGCAGTATTTT
V gene: TRBV9; J gene: TRBJ2-1; D gene: .; clone size: .; CDR3 protein: CASSEGVGSYNEQFF; CDR3 DNA: TGTGCCAGCAGCGAAGGGGTAGGCTCCTACAATGAGCAGTTCTTC
V gene: TRBV12-3/TRBV12-4; J gene: TRBJ1-6; D gene: .; clone size: .; CDR3 protein: CASSFSGNSPLHF; CDR3 DNA: TGTGCCAGCAGCTTTTCGGGTAATTCACCCCTCCACTTT
V gene: TRBV20-1; J gene: TRBJ1-1; D gene: TRBD1; clone size: few; CDR3 protein: CSARGTGRAFF; CDR3 DNA: TGCAGTGCTAGAGGGACAGGGAGAGCTTTCTTT
V gene: TRBV7-2; J gene: TRBJ1-1; D gene: TRBD1; clone size: .; CDR3 protein: CASSVDRGANTEAFF; CDR3 DNA: TGTGCCAGCAGCGTAGACAGGGGTGCCAACACTGAAGCTTTCTTT
V gene: TRBV3-1; J gene: TRBJ2-7; D gene: .; clone size: .; CDR3 protein: CASSLHTMNYEQYF; CDR3 DNA: TGTGCCAGCAGCCTACACACAATGAATTACGAGCAGTACTTC
V gene: TRBV5-6; J gene: TRBJ1-1; D gene: .; clone size: many; CDR3 protein: CASSPRWGVGTEAFF; CDR3 DNA: TGTGCCAGCAGCCCTAGGTGGGGGGTCGGCACTGAAGCTTTCTTT
V gene: TRBV11-2; J gene: TRBJ2-4; D gene: .; clone size: .; CDR3 protein: CASSLGRTGANIQYF; CDR3 DNA: TGTGCCAGCAGCTTAGGTCGTACGGGGGCCAACATTCAGTACTTC
V gene: TRBV24-1; J gene: TRBJ2-5; D gene: .; clone size: .; CDR3 protein: CATYDRVRGLRTQYF; CDR3 DNA: TGTGCCACCTACGACCGGGTCCGTGGATTGAGGACCCAGTACTTC
V gene: TRBV6-5; J gene: TRBJ1-5; D gene: TRBD1; clone size: few; CDR3 protein: CASTGGSNQPQHF; CDR3 DNA: TGTGCCAGCACAGGGGGAAGCAATCAGCCCCAGCATTTT
V gene: TRBV9; J gene: TRBJ2-2; D gene: .; clone size: few; CDR3 protein: CASSGQGLTGELFF; CDR3 DNA: TGTGCCAGCAGCGGGCAAGGCCTCACCGGGGAGCTGTTTTTT
V gene: TRBV4-1; J gene: TRBJ2-5; D gene: .; clone size: .; CDR3 protein: CASSQEPGSIGMETQYF; CDR3 DNA: TGCGCCAGCAGCCAAGAACCGGGGTCGATAGGGATGGAGACCCAGTACTTC
V gene: TRBV9; J gene: TRBJ1-1; D gene: .; clone size: .; CDR3 protein: CASSGPPGGTLDTEAFF; CDR3 DNA: TGTGCCAGCAGCGGACCCCCTGGAGGCACCCTGGACACTGAAGCTTTCTTT
V gene: TRBV6-5; J gene: TRBJ1-2; D gene: TRBD1; clone size: few; CDR3 protein: CASSPDRGRSNYGYTF; CDR3 DNA: TGTGCCAGCAGCCCCGACAGGGGGAGGTCTAACTATGGCTACACCTTC
V gene: TRBV9; J gene: TRBJ2-1; D gene: .; clone size: .; CDR3 protein: CASSVSDEQFF; CDR3 DNA: TGTGCCAGCAGCGTATCCGATGAGCAGTTCTTC